The present TCR beta chain was sequenced within a study of beta chain features in type 1 diabetes. Study-wide results and limits: A definitive answer on HLA type influencing TCRB rearrangement was not reached here. VDJ junctions from patients with type 1 diabetes contained fewer insertions and more deletions. Patients showed naive, central memory and Treg TCRB repertoires that appeared more similar than those of healthy donors.

Without exception, sorted populations had purity beyond 95%. All of the isolated RNA was reverse transcribed, so expressed TCRB transcripts were sequenced. TCRdb's copy holds only in-frame clones and misses some; the assay was immunoSEQ multiplex PCR. The table records hundreds of thousands of clones, 15% to 19% of them present only once. The CDR3 is 15 amino acids. Germline V gene data show CDR1 as SGDLS and CDR2 as YYNGEE. V dropped 0 bases and J dropped 2 bases, with 6 bases sitting between them. Regarding this clone: The antigen remains undetermined. Other DNA sequences of this sample code for an identical CDR3.

This chain joins TRBV9 and TRBJ2-6, with a weak D call TRBD1 (5 bases). The specimen was naive CD4+ T cells from blood. The TCR comes from a young man in good health. The CDR3 region has the DNA TGTGCCAGCAGCGTAGAAGGGGCTGGGGCCAACGTCCTGACTTTC. Protein: CASSVEGAGANVLTF.